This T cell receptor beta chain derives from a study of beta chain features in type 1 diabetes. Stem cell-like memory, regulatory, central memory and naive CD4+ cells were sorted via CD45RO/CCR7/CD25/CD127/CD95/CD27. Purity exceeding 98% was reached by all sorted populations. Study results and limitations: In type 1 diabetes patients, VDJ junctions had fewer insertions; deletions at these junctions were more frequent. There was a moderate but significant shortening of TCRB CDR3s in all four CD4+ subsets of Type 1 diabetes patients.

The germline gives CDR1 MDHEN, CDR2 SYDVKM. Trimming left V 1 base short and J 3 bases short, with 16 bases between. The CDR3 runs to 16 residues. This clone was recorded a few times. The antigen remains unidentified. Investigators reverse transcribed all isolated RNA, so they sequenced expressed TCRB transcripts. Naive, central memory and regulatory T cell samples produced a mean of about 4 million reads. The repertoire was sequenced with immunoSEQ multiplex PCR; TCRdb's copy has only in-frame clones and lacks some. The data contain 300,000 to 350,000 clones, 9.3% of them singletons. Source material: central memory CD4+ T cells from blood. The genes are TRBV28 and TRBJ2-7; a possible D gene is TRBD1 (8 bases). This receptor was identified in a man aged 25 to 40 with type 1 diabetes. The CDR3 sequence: CASSLFTGGAGYEQYF. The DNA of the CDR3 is TGTGCCAGCAGTTTATTTACAGGGGGGGCCGGCTACGAGCAGTACTTC.